This T cell receptor beta chain was captured by sequencing in a study of blood T cell repertoires in COVID-19. Across the whole study: Donors in the United States, Italy and Spain gave samples during acute or convalescent COVID-19. PBMCs, B-cell-depleted T cells, or T cells were the source of the cDNA or gDNA that made up the material.

Original processing methods: Amplification with reference gene primers provided the estimates of nucleated cell counts. The method was immunoSEQ multiplex PCR; TCRdb's version includes in-frame clones alone and lacks a portion of them. The V and J calls and the clone size are those of that table, but D and trimming were determined from the DNA. The sample includes around 200,000 clones, more than 75% of them seen just once. The sequencing sample was made of peripheral blood. This clonotype originated in a man aged 55 to 70 who had recovered from COVID-19.

In DNA, the CDR3 is TGCGCCAGCAGTGGAGCTAGCGGGGGGTCAGATACGCAGTATTTT. Protein product: CASSGASGGSDTQYF. V usage is TRBV5-1 and J usage is TRBJ2-3; TRBD2 aligns across 11 bases. Germline values: CDR1 SGHRS, CDR2 YFSETQ. Losses at the gene ends were 5 bases for V and 4 bases for J; bases not matched to a gene: 6. The CDR3 runs 15 residues.